This T cell receptor beta chain was documented in a study of blood T cell repertoires in COVID-19. Libraries were prepared by immunoSEQ multiplex PCR; TCRdb keeps only in-frame clonotypes and omits some of them. Of roughly 130,000 clones in the sample, around nine tenths are singletons; the top ten hold around 2.5%. The V gene end was trimmed by 0 bases and the J gene end by 6 bases; junction bases not matched to a gene: 4. From germline, CDR1 is MNHEY and CDR2 SMNVEV (reference sequence). This CDR3 comprises 16 residues. Sample: PBMCs or T cells enriched from blood (not recorded which). The clonotype comes from a woman aged 45-60 years who had recovered from COVID-19. The chain couples TRBV27 to TRBJ1-6; 8 nucleotides line up with TRBD1. For the CDR3, the DNA is TGTGCCAGCAGTTTATCGGCAGGGGGCTTTAATTCACCCCTCCACTTT. Protein: CASSLSAGGFNSPLHF.